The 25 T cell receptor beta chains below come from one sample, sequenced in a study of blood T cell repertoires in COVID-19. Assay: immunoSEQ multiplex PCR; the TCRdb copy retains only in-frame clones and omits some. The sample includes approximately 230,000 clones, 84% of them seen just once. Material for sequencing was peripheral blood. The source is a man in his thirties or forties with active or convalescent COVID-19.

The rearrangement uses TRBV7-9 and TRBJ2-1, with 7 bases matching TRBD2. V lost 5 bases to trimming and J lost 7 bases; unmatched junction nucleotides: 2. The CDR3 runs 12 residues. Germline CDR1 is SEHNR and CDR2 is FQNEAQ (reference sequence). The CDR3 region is CASSAGVNEQFF. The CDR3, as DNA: TGTGCCAGCAGCGCGGGGGTAAATGAGCAGTTCTTC.

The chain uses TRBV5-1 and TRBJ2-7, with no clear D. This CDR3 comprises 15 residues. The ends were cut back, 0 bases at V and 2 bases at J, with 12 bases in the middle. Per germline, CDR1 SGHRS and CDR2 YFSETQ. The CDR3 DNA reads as TGCGCCAGCAGCTTGGACGGAGCGATAGCCTACGAGCAGTACTTC. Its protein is CASSLDGAIAYEQYF.

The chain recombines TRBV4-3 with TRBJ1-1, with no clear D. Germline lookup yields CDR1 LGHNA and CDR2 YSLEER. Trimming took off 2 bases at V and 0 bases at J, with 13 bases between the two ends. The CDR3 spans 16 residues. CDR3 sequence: CASSQQVFAMNTEAFF. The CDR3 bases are TGCGCCAGCAGCCAACAAGTTTTCGCTATGAACACTGAAGCTTTCTTT.

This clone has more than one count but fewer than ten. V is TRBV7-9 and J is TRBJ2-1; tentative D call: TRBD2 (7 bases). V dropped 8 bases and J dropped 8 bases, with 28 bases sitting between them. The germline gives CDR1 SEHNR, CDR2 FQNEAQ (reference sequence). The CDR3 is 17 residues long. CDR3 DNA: TGTGCCAGCGCTACATCGGCCTTTAGGGGGGGCCTGGATGAGCAGTTCTTC. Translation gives CASATSAFRGGLDEQFF.

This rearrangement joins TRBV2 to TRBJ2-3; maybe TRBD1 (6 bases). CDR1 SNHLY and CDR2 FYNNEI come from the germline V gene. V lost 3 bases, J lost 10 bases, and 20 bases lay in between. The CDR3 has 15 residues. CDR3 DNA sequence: TGTGCCAGCAGTGACCAGGGGCCAGGGAGTGGGGCGCAGTATTTT. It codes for CASSDQGPGSGAQYF.

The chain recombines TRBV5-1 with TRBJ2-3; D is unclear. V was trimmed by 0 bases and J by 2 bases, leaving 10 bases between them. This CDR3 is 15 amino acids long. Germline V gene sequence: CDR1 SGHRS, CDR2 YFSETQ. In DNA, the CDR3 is TGCGCCAGCAGCTTGGCCGACTCCTACACAGATACGCAGTATTTT. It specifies CASSLADSYTDTQYF.

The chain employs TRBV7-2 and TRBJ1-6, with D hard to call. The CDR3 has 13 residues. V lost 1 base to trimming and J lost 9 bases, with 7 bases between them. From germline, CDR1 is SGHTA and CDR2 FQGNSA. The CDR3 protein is CASSLERGSPLHF. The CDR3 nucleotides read TGTGCCAGCAGCTTAGAGCGAGGTTCACCCCTCCACTTT.

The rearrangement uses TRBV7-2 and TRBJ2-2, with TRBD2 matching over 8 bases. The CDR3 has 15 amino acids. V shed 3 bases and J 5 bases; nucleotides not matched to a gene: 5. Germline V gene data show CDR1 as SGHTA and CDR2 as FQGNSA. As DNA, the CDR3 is TGTGCCAGCAGCTTCGAAGCGGGGGTGACCGGGGAGCTGTTTTTT. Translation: CASSFEAGVTGELFF.

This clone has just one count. The CDR3 coding sequence is TGTGCCAGGCTAGCCGGGACAGGTATTTTAGCCAAAAACATTCAGTACTTC. The encoded protein is CARLAGTGILAKNIQYF. V and J are TRBV28 and TRBJ2-4, with TRBD1 matching 8 bases. Per germline, CDR1 MDHEN and CDR2 SYDVKM. The V segment lost 9 bases and the J segment 0 bases; nucleotides outside the gene matches: 13. The CDR3 length is 17 residues.

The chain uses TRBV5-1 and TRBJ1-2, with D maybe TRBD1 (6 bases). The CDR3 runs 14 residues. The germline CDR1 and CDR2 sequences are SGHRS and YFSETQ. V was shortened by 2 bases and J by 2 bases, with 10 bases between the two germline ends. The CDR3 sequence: CASSFAGDNYGYTF. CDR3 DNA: TGCGCCAGCAGCTTCGCAGGGGACAACTATGGCTACACCTTC.

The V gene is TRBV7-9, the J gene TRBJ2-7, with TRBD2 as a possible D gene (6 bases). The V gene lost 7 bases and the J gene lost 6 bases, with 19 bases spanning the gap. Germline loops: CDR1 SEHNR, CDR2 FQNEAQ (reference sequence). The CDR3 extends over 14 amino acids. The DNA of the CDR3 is TGTGCCAGCAAATCGGTGGGAGGTACGAGCGAGCAGTACTTC. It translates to CASKSVGGTSEQYF.

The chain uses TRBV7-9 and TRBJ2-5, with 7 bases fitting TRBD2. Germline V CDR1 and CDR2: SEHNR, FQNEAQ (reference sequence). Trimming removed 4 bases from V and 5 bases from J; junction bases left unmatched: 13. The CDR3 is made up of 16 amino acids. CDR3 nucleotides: TGTGCCAGCAGCTCAACCATTCGGGGGAGGGTGGAGACCCAGTACTTC. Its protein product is CASSSTIRGRVETQYF. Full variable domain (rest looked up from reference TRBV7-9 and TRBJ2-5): DTGVSQNPRHKITKRGQNVTFRCDPISEHNRLYWYRQTLGQGPEFLTYFQNEAQLEKSRLLSDRFSAERPKGSFSTLEIQRTEQGDSAMYLCASSSTIRGRVETQYFGPGTRLLVL.

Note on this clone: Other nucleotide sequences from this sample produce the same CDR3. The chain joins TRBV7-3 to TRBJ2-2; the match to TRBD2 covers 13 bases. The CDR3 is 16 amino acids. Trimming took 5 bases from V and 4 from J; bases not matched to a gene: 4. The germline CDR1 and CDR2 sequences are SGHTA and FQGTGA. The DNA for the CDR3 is TGTGCCAGCAGCCCAACTAGCGGGAGGGCCACCGGGGAGCTGTTTTTT. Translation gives CASSPTSGRATGELFF.

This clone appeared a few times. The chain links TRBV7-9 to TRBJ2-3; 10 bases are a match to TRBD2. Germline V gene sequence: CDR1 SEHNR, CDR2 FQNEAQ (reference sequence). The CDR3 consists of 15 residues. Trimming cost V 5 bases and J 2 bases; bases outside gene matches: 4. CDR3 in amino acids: CASSLTSGATDTQYF. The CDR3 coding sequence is TGTGCCAGCAGCCTCACTAGCGGGGCCACAGATACGCAGTATTTT.

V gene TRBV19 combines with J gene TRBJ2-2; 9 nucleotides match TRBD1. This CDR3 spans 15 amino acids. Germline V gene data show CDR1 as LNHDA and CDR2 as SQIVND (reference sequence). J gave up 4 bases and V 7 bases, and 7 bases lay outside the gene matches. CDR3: CASTHRGLVTGELFF. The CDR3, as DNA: TGTGCCAGTACGCACAGGGGGCTCGTCACCGGGGAGCTGTTTTTT.

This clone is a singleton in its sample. The DNA of the CDR3 is TGTGCCAGCAGTTTATTTCCGGGAAGGACTAATGAAAAACTGTTTTTT. Protein: CASSLFPGRTNEKLFF. J is TRBJ1-4 and V is TRBV28; D is undetermined. The CDR3 spans 16 residues. Germline V gene sequence: CDR1 MDHEN, CDR2 SYDVKM. Trimming shortened V by 1 base and J by 2 bases, and 11 bases separated the two germline ends.

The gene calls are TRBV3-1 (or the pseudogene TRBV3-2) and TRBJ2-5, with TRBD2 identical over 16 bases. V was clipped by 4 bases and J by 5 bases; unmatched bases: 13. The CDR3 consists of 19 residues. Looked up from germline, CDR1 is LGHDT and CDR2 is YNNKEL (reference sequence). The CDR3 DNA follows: TGTGCCAGCAGCCCTTTTCCGGGACTAGCGGGGGGGCGTCTGGAGACCCAGTACTTC. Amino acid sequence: CASSPFPGLAGGRLETQYF.

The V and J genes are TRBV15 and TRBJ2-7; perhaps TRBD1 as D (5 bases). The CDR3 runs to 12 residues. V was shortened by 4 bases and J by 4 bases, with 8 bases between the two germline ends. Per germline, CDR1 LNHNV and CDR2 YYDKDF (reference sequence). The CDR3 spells CATSTKGYEQYF. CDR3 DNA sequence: TGTGCCACCAGCACCAAGGGGTACGAGCAGTACTTC.

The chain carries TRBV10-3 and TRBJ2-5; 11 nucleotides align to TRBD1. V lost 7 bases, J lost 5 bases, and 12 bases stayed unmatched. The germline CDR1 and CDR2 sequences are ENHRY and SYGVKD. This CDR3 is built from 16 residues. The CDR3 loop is CAIKTGQGAGEETQYF. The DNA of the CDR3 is TGTGCCATCAAGACCGGACAGGGGGCGGGTGAGGAGACCCAGTACTTC.

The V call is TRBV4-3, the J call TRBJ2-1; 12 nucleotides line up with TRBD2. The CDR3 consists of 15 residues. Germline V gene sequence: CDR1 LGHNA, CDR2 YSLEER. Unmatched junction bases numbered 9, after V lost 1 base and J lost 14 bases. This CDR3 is CASSQAVGLAGGEFF. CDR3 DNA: TGCGCCAGCAGCCAAGCCGTAGGGCTAGCGGGAGGGGAGTTCTTC.

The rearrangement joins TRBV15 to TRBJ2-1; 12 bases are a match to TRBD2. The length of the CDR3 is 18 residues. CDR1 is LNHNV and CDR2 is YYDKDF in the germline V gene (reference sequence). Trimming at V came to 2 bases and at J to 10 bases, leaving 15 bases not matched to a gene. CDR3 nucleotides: TGTGCCACCAGCAGATCGCTTATGACTAGCGGGAGACGAGGCGAGCAGTTCTTC. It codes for CATSRSLMTSGRRGEQFF.

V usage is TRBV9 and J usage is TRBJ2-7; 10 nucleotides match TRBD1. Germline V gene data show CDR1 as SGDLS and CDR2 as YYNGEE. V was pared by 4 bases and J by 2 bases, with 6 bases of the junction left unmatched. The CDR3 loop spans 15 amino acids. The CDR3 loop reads CASSPRTGGTYEQYF. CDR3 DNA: TGTGCCAGCAGCCCACGGACAGGGGGAACCTACGAGCAGTACTTC.

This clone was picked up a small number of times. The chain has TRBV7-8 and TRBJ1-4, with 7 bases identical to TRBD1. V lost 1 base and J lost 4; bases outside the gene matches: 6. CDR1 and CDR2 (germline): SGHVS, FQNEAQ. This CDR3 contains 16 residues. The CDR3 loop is CASSLGDRASNEKLFF. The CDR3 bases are TGTGCCAGCAGCTTAGGCGACAGGGCCAGTAATGAAAAACTGTTTTTT.

The CDR3: CAWSVQGMAAQHF. As DNA, the CDR3 is TGTGCCTGGAGTGTACAGGGGATGGCGGCCCAGCATTTT. This chain joins TRBV30 and TRBJ1-5; 7 nucleotides agree with TRBD1. Germline trimming cut 0 bases from V and 11 bases from J; bases unmatched to any gene: 7. The CDR3 has 13 amino acids. Germline V CDR1 and CDR2: GTSNPN, SVGIG (reference sequence).

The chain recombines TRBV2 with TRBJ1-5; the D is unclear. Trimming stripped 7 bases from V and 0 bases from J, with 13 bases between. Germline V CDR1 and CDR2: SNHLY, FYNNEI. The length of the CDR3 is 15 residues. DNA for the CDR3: TGTGCCAGCAAAACGGGGAGTTATAGCAATCAGCCCCAGCATTTT. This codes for CASKTGSYSNQPQHF.